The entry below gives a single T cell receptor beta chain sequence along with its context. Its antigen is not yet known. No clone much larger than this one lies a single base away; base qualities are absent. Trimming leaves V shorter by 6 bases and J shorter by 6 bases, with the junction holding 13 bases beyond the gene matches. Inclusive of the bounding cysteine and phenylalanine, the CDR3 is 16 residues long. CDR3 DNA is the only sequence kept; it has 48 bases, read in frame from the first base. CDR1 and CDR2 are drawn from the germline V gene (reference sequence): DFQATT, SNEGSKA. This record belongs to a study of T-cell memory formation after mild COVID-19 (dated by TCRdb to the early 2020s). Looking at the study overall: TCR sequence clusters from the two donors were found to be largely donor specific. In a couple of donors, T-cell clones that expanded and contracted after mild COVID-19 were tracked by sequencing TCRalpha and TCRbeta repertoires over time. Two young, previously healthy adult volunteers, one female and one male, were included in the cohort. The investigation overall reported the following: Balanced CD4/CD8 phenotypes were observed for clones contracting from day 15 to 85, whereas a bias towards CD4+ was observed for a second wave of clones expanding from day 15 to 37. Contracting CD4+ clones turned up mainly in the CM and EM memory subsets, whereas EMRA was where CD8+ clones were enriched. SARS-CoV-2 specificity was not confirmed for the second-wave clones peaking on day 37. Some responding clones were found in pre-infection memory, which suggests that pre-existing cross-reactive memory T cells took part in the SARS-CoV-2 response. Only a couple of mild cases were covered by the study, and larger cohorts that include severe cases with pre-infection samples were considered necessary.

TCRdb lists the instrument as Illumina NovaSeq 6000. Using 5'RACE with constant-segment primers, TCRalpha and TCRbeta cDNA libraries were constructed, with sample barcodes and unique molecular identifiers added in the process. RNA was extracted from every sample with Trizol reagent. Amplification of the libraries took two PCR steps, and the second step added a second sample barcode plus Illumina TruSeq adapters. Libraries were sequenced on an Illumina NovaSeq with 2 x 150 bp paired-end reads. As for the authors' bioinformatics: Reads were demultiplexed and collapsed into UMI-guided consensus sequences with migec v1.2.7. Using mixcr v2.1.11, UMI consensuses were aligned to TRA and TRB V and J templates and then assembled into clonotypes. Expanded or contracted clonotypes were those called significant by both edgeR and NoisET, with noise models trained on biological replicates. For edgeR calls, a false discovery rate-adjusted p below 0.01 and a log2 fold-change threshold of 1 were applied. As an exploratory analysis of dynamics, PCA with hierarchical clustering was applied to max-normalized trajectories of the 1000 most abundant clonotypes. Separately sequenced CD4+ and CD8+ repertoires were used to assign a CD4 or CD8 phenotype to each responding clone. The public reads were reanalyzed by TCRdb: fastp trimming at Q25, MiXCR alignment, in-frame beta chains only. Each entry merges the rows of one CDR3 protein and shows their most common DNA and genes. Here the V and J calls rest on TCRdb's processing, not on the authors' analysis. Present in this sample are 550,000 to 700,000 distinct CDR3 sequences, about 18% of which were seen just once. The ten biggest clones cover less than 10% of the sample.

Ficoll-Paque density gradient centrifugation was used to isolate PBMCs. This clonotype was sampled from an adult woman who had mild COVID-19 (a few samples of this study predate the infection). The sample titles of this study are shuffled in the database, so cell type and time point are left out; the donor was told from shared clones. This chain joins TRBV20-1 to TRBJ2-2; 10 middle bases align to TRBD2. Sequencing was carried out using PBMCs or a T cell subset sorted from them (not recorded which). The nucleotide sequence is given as TGCAGTGCAACAGACGTGGCTAGCGGGGGATCCGGGGAGCTGTTTTTT. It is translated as CSATDVASGGSGELFF.